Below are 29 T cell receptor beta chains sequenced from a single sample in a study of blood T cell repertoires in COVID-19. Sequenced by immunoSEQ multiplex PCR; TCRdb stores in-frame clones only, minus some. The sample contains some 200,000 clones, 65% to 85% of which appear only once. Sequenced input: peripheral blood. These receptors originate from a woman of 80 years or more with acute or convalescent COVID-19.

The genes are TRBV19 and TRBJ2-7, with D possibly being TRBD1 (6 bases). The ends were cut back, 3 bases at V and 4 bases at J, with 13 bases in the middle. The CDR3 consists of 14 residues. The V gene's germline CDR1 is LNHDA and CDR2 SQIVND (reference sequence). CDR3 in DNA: TGTGCCAGTAGTATTTCGGCCAGGGGATACGAGCAGTACTTC. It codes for CASSISARGYEQYF.

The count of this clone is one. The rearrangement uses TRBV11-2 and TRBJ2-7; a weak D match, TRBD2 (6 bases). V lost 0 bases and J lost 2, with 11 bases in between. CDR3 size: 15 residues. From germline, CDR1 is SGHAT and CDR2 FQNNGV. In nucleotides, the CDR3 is TGTGCCAGCAGCTTAGATCGGGGGTCGACCTACGAGCAGTACTTC. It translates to CASSLDRGSTYEQYF.

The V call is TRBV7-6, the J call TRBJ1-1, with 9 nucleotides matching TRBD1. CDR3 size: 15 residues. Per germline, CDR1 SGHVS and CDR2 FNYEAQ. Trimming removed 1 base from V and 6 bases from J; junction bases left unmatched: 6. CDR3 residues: CASSLVGQGTAEAFF. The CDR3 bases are TGTGCCAGCAGCTTAGTGGGACAGGGAACGGCTGAAGCTTTCTTT.

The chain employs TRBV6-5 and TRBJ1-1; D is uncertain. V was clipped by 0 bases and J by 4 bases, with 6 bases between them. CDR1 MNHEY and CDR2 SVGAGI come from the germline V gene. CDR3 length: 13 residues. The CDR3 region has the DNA TGTGCCAGCAGTTACTCGGCAAGCACTGAAGCTTTCTTT. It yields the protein CASSYSASTEAFF.

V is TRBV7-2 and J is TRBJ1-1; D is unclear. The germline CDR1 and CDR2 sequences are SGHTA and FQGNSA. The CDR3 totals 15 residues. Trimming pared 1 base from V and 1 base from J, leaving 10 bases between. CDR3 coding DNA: TGTGCCAGCAGCTTAGTTCAAGAGGGGAACACTGAAGCTTTCTTT. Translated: CASSLVQEGNTEAFF.

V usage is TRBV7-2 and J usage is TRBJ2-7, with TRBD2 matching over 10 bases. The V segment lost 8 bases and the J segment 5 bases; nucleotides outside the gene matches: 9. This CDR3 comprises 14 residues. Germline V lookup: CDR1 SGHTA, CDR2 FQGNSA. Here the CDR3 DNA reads TGTGCCAGCGTCGAGCTAGCGGGGGTCAACGAGCAGTACTTC. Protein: CASVELAGVNEQYF.

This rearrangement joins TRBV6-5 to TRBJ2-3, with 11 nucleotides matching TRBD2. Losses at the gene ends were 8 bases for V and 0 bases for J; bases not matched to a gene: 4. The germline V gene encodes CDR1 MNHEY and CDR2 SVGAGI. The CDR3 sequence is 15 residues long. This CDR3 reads CASGTSGLSTDTQYF. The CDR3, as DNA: TGTGCCAGCGGGACTAGCGGTCTGAGCACAGATACGCAGTATTTT.

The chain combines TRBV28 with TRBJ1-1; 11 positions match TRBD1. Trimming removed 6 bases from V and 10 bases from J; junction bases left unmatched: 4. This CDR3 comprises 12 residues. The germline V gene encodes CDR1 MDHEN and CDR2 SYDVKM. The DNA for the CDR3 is TGTGCCAGCAGCGGGACAGGGGGAAGAGCTTTCTTT. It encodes CASSGTGGRAFF.

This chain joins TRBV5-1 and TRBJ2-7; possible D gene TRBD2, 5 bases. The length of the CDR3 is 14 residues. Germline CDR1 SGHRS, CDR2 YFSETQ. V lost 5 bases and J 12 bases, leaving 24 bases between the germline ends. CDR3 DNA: TGCGCCAGCAGTTTAGGACTTCGGCCTGAGATATCGTACTTC. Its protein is CASSLGLRPEISYF.

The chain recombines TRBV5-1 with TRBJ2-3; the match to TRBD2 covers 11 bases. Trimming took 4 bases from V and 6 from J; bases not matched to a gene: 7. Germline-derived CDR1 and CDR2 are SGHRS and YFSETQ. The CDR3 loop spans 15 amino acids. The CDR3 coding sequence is TGCGCCAGCAGCAATAGCGGGGGGGCGATGGATACGCAGTATTTT. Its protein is CASSNSGGAMDTQYF.

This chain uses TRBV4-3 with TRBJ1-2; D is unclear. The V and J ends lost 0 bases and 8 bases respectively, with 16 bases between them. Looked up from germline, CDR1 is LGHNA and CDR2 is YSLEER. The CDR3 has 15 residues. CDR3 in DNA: TGCGCCAGCAGCCAAGAATCCGGGGAGGTCTACGGCTACACCTTC. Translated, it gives CASSQESGEVYGYTF.

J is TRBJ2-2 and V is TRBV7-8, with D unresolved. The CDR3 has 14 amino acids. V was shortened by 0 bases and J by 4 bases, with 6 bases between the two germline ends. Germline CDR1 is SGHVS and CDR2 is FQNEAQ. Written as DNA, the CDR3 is TGTGCCAGCAGCTTAGCGCTAGGCACCGGGGAGCTGTTTTTT. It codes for CASSLALGTGELFF.

The CDR3 sequence is CASSLSGTFNEQFF. The CDR3 DNA reads TGTGCCAGCAGTTTAAGCGGGACCTTCAATGAGCAGTTCTTC. The V and J genes are TRBV28 and TRBJ2-1; 7 bases are shared with TRBD2. V shed 2 bases, J shed 6 bases, and the junction held 4 bases outside the gene matches. In germline, CDR1 is MDHEN, CDR2 SYDVKM. This CDR3 spans 14 amino acids.

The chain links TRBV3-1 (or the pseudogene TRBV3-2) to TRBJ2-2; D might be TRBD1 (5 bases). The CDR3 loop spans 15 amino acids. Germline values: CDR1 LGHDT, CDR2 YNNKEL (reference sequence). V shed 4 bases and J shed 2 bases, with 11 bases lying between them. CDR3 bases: TGTGCCAGCAGCCGGGGCAGTGTCAACACCGGGGAGCTGTTTTTT. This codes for CASSRGSVNTGELFF.

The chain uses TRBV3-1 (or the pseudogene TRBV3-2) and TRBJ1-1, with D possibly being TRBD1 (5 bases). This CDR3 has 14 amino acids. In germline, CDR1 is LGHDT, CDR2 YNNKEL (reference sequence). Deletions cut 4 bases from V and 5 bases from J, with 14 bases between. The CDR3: CASSLSGGGTEAFF. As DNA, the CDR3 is TGTGCCAGCAGCCTTTCTGGGGGGGGGACTGAAGCTTTCTTT.

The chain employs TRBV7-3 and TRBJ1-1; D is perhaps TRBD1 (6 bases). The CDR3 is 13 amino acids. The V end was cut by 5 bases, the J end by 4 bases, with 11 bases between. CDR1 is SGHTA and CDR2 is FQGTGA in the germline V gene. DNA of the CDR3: TGTGCCAGCAGCGCGACAGGCAGCACTGAAGCTTTCTTT. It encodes CASSATGSTEAFF.

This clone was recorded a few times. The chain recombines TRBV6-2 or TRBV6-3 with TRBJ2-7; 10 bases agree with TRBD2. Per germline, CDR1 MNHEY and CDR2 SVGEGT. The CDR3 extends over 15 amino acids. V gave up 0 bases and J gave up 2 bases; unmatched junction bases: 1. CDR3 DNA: TGTGCCAGCAGTTACTCCCTAGCGGGGGCCTACGAGCAGTACTTC. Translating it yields CASSYSLAGAYEQYF.

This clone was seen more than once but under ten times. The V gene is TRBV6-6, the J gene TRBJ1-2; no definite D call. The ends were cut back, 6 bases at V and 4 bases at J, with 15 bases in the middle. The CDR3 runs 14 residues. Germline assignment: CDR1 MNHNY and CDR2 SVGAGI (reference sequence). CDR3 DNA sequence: TGTGCCAGCAGCCCCCGGGGAGTTTCCTATGGCTACACCTTC. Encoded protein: CASSPRGVSYGYTF.

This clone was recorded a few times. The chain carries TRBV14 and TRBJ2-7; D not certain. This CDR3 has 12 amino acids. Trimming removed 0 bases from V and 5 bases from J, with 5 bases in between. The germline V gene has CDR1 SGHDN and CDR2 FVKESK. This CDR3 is CASSQEWHEQYF. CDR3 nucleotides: TGTGCCAGCAGCCAAGAATGGCACGAGCAGTACTTC. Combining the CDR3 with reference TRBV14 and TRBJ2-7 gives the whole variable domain EAGVTQFPSHSVIEKGQTVTLRCDPISGHDNLYWYRRVMGKEIKFLLHFVKESKQDESGMPNNRFLAERTGGTYSTLKVQPAELEDSGVYFCASSQEWHEQYFGPGTRLTVT.

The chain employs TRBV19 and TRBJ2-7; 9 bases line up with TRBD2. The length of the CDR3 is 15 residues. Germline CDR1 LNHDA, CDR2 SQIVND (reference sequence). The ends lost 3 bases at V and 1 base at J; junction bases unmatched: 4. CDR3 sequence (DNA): TGTGCCAGTAGTATGGGTAGCGGGGGTTCCTACGAGCAGTACTTC. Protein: CASSMGSGGSYEQYF.

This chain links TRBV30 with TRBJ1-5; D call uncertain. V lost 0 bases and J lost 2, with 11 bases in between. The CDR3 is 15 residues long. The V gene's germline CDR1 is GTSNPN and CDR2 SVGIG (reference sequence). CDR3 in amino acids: CAWSVYGSGNQPQHF. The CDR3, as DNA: TGTGCCTGGAGTGTCTACGGGTCAGGCAATCAGCCCCAGCATTTT.

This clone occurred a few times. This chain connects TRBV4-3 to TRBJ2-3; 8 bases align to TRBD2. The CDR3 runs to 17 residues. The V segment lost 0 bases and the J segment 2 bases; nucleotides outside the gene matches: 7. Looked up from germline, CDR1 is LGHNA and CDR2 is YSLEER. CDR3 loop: CASSQDRGSGATDTQYF. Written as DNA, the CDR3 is TGCGCCAGCAGCCAAGATCGGGGTAGCGGGGCCACAGATACGCAGTATTTT.

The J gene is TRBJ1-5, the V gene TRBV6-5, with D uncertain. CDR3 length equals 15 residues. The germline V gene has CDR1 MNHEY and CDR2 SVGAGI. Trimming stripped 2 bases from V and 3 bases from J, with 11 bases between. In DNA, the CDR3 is TGTGCCAGCAGTTACGGCCCGGGTTCCAATCAGCCCCAGCATTTT. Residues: CASSYGPGSNQPQHF.

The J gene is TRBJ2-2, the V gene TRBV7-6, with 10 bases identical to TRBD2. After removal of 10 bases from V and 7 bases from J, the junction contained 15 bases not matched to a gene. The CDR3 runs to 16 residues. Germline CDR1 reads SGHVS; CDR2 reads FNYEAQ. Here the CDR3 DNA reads TGTGCCATCCACCCTCCAGCGGGGGGGCATAGCGGGGAGCTGTTTTTT. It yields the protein CAIHPPAGGHSGELFF.

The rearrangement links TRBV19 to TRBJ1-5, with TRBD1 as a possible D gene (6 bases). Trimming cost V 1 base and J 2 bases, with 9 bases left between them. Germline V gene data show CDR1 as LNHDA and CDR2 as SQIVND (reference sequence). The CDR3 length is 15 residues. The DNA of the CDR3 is TGTGCCAGTAGTATAGTACAGGGCGGCAATCAGCCCCAGCATTTT. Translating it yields CASSIVQGGNQPQHF.

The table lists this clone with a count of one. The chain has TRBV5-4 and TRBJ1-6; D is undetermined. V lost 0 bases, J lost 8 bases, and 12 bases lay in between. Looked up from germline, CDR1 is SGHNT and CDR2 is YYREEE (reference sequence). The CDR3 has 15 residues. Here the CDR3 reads CASSLDVFSDSPLHF. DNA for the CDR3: TGTGCCAGCAGCTTGGATGTCTTCTCGGATTCACCCCTCCACTTT.

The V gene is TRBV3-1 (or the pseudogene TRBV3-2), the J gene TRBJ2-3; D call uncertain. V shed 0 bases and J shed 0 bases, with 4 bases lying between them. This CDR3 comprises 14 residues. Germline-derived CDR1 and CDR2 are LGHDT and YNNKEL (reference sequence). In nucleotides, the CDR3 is TGTGCCAGCAGCCAAGATGGCAGCACAGATACGCAGTATTTT. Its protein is CASSQDGSTDTQYF.

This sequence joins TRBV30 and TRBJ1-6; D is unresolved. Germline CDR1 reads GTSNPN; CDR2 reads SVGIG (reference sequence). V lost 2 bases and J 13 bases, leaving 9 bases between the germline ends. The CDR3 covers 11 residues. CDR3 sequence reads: CAWSLGGPLHF. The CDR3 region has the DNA TGTGCCTGGAGTTTAGGAGGTCCCCTCCACTTT.

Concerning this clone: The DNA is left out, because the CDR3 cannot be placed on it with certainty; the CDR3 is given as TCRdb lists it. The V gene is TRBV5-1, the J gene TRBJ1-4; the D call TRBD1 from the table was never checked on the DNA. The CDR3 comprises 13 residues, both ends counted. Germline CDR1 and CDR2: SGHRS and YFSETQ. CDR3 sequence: CASSLLERDRLFF.